Included here is one TCR beta chain sequence, with context. This entry comes from a study of tumour-infiltrating T cells in Burkitt lymphoma. V was trimmed by 4 bases and J by 0 bases, leaving 3 bases between them. The CDR3 contains 12 residues. Germline CDR1 reads SGHDN; CDR2 reads FVKESK. Clones were read by immunoSEQ multiplex PCR, and TCRdb kept only the in-frame ones, dropping some. The table records 250 to 300 clones, 20% to 25% of them present only once. The V and J genes are TRBV14 and TRBJ1-1; D remains unclear. This TCR derives from a human donor with Burkitt lymphoma. The sequenced sample consisted of tumor tissue. The CDR3 DNA sequence: TGTGCCAGCAGCCGCCTGAACACTGAAGCTTTCTTT. It yields the protein CASSRLNTEAFF.